The present T cell receptor beta chain was sequenced within a study of cytomegalovirus exposure and HLA in healthy donors. The PCR used 60 Vbeta and 13 Jbeta primers. Sequenced by immunoSEQ multiplex PCR; TCRdb stores in-frame clones only, minus some. This table has about 130,000 clones, around 77% appearing once. Source material: PBMCs. This sequence was found in a man aged 25-45 years in good health and CMV-seronegative.

CDR3 loop: CASTYDSVGNQPQHF. In DNA form, the CDR3 reads TGTGCCAGCACATATGACTCGGTTGGGAATCAGCCCCAGCATTTT. This sequence joins TRBV28 and TRBJ1-5; D gene uncertain. CDR3 length: 15 residues. CDR1 MDHEN and CDR2 SYDVKM come from the germline V gene. Trimming took 7 bases from V and 4 from J, leaving 17 bases between them.